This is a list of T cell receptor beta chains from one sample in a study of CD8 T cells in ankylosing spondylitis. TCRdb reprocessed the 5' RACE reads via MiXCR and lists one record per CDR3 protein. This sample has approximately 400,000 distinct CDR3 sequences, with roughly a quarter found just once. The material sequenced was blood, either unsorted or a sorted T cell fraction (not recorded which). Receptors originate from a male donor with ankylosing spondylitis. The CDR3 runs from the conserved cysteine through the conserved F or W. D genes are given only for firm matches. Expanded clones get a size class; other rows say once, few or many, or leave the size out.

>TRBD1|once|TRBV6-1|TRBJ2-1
TGTGCCAGCAGGGACGACAGGGGAGGCTTTGGGCAGTTCTTC
CASRDDRGGFGQFF
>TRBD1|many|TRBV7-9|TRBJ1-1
TGTGCCAGCAGCTTACAGGGGGTCACTGAAGCTTTCTTT
CASSLQGVTEAFF
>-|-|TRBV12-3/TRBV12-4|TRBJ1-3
TGTGCCAGCAGCCCCCGGGACGGAGTGGGTAGCACCATATATTTT
CASSPRDGVGSTIYF
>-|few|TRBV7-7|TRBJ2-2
TGTGCCAGCAGCTTAGATTGGGTCGCGAACACCGGGGAGCTGTTTTTT
CASSLDWVANTGELFF
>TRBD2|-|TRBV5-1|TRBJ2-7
TGCGCCAGCAGCAATACGGGACTAGCGAAAGAGCAGTACTTC
CASSNTGLAKEQYF
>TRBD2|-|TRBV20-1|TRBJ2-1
TGCAGTGCTAGAGATCCCCGGACTAGCGGGGAGCAGTTCTTC
CSARDPRTSGEQFF
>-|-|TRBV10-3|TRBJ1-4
TGTGCCATCAGAGACGCCTCAGGGGATGAAAAACTGTTTTTT
CAIRDASGDEKLFF
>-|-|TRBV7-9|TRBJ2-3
TGTGCCAGCAGCTTTCACTGGACTACAGATACGCAGTATTTT
CASSFHWTTDTQYF
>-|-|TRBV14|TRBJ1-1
TGTGCCAGCAGCCAAGTGTGGGGGTCTGAAGCTTTCTTT
CASSQVWGSEAFF
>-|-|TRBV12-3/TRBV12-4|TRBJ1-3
TGTGCCAGCAGTTCCGGGACACGCTCTGGAAACACCATATATTTT
CASSSGTRSGNTIYF
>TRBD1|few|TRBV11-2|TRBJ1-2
TGTGCCAGCAGCTTAACCGGGACAGTCTATGGCTACACCTTC
CASSLTGTVYGYTF
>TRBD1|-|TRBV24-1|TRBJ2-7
TGTGCCACCAGTGAGCCCGGGACAGGCGATATCGAGCAGTACTTC
CATSEPGTGDIEQYF
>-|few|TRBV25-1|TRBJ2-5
TGTGCCAGCAGTGCATCCGGGACCCAAGGGACCCAGTACTTC
CASSASGTQGTQYF
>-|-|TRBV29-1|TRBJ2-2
TGCAGCGTTCCCCGAGGGAGGGGGGGTGCCGGGGAGCTGTTTTTT
CSVPRGRGGAGELFF
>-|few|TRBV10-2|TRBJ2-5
TGCGCCAGCAGTCCCCGGAGGGGCGAAGAGACCCAGTACTTC
CASSPRRGEETQYF
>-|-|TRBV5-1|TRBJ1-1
TGCGCCAGCCAAAATCAGGGGAGCGCTGAAGCTTTCTTT
CASQNQGSAEAFF
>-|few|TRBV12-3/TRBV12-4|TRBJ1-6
TGTGCCAGCACCCAGGCCCGAGATTCACCCCTCCACTTT
CASTQARDSPLHF
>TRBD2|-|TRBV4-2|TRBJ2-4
TGTGCCAGCAGCCAAGAGGCTAGCGGAAGGAGATCGGGCATTCAGTACTTC
CASSQEASGRRSGIQYF
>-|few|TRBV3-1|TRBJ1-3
TGTGCCAGCAGCTACCTCGGTGGGAGCTCTGGAAACACCATATATTTT
CASSYLGGSSGNTIYF
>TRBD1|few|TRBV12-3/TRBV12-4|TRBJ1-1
TGTGCCAGCAGTGACAGGGGGTTGTCGAACACTGAAGCTTTCTTT
CASSDRGLSNTEAFF
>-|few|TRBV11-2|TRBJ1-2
TGTGCCAGCAGCCCTAACAGATATGGCTACACCTTC
CASSPNRYGYTF
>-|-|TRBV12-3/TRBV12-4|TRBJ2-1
TGTGCCAGCAGTTTTCGGGGCTATGAGCAGTTCTTC
CASSFRGYEQFF
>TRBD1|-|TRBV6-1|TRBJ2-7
TGTGCCAGCAGGTCAAGGGGACAGCCCCTCGAGCAGTACTTC
CASRSRGQPLEQYF
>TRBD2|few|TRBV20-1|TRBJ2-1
TGCAGTGCTAATAGCGGGATAAGGTTCAATGAGCAGTTCTTC
CSANSGIRFNEQFF
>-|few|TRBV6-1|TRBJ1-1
TGTGCCAGCACCGAGTCCGGGGACGGAGAAGCTTTCTTT
CASTESGDGEAFF
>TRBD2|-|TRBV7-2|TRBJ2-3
TGTGCCAGCAGCCCTAGCGGAGCTGGCACAGATACGCAGTATTTT
CASSPSGAGTDTQYF
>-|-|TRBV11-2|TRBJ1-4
TGTGCCAGCAGCTCCGGCCGGGGTAATGAAAAACTGTTTTTT
CASSSGRGNEKLFF
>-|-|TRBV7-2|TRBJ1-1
TGTGCCAGCAGCTTTAAGGGTTCCACTGAAGCTTTCTTT
CASSFKGSTEAFF
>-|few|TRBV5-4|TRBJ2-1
TGTGCCAGCGCACCCTCGGGGGATCCCTACAATGAGCAGTTCTTC
CASAPSGDPYNEQFF
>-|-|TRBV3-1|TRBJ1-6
TGTGCCAGCAGCCTTACCGGGACATCTAATTCCCTCCACTTT
CASSLTGTSNSLHF
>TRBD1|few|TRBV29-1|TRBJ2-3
TGCAGCGTGGATACAGACAGGGGTACGGCAGATACGCAGTATTTT
CSVDTDRGTADTQYF
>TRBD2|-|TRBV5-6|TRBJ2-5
TGTGCCAGCAGCTTGCCCGGACTAGCGGCGAGAGAAGAGACCCAGTACTTC
CASSLPGLAAREETQYF
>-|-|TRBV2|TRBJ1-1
TGTGCCAGCAGCGAATTAGGGGAGAAATTGGGGGCTGAAGCTTTCTTT
CASSELGEKLGAEAFF
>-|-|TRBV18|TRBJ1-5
TGTGCCAGCTCACCTGGAGTCCAGGAACCCCAGCATTTT
CASSPGVQEPQHF
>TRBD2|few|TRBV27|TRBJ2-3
TGTGCCAGCAGGACTCGGACTAGCGGGAGTGAGGATACGCAGTATTTT
CASRTRTSGSEDTQYF
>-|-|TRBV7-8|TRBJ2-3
TGTGCCAGCAGCTCAAGGGGAGGAGGATTCACAGATACGCAGTATTTT
CASSSRGGGFTDTQYF
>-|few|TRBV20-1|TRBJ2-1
TGCAGTGCCGGCGGGCACTCCTACAATGAGCAGTTCTTC
CSAGGHSYNEQFF
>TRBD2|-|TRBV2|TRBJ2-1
TGTGCCACCCAAAGGCTAGCGGAGAACAATGAGCAGTTCTTC
CATQRLAENNEQFF
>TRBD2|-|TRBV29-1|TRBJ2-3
TGCAGCGTTTACTCACGGGGACTAGCGGGGAGCACAGATACGCAGTATTTT
CSVYSRGLAGSTDTQYF
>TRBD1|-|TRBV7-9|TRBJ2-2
TGTGCCAGGACAGACAGGGGTAGGAACACCGGGGAGCTGTTTTTT
CARTDRGRNTGELFF
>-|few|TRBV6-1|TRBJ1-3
TGTGCCAGCAGTCCAGATTTACCTGGAAACACCATATATTTT
CASSPDLPGNTIYF
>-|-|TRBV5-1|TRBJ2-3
TGCGCCAGCAGCCCCGAAGCGGCTGATACAGATACGCAGTATTTT
CASSPEAADTDTQYF
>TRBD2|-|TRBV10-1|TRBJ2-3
TGCGCCAGCAGTGAGTCGATTCAGTCTAGCGGGAGCACAGATACGCAGTATTTT
CASSESIQSSGSTDTQYF
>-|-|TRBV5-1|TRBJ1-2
TGCGCCAGCAGCTCACGGACGGACTATGGCTACACCTTC
CASSSRTDYGYTF
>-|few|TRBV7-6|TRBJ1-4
TGTGCCAGCAGCCCGGGCTTCCAAGGTCCAGAAAAACTGTTTTTT
CASSPGFQGPEKLFF